This TCR beta chain was sequenced during a study of T cells in Graves' hyperthyroidism and ophthalmopathy. Absence of ophthalmopathy progression within 18 months defined stable Graves' hyperthyroidism. Germline CDR1 is SGHAT and CDR2 is FQNNGV. V lost 1 base and J lost 2; bases outside the gene matches: 11. The CDR3 runs to 17 residues. The sample holds many counts of this clonotype. TCR beta CDR3 regions were amplified from RNA transcripts. TCR CDR3 underwent first-round RT-PCR with the HTBI primer set. TCRdb re-analysed the multiplex PCR reads in MiXCR, keeping a single row per CDR3 protein. Among roughly 420,000 distinct CDR3 sequences, roughly 15% were seen once, and the ten largest hold 4% to 6.5%.

The clonotype was recovered from a woman in her late teens or twenties with Graves' hyperthyroidism. Sequencing was carried out using blood. The genes are TRBV11-2 and TRBJ2-7; TRBD2 matches at 7 bases. CDR3 in amino acids: CASSLAGWGAGTYEQYF. Here the CDR3 DNA reads TGTGCCAGCAGCTTAGCGGGGTGGGGAGCGGGAACCTACGAGCAGTACTTC.